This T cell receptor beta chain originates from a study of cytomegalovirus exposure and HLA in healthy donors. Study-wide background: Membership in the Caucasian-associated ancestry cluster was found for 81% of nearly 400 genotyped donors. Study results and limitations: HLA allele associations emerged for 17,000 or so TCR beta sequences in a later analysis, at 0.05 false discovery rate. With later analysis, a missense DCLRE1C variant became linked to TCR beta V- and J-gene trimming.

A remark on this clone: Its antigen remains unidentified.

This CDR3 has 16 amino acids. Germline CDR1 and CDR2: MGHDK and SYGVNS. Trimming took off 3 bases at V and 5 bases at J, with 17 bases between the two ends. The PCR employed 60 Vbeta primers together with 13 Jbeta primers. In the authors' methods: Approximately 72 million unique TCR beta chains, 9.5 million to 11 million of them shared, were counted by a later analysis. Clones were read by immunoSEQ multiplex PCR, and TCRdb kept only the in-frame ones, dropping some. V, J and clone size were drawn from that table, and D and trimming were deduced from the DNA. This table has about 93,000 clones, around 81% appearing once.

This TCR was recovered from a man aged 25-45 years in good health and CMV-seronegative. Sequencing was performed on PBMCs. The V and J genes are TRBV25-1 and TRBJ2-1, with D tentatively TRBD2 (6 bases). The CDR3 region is CASSDRTTQIDNEQFF. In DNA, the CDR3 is TGTGCCAGCAGTGATCGGACTACACAAATCGACAATGAGCAGTTCTTC.